One sample yielded the 14 T cell receptor beta chains listed below, sequenced in a study of human T cells and chemical hapten exposure. MiXCR was run by TCRdb on the RACE reads, yielding one entry per CDR3 protein. The sample lists 350,000 to 400,000 distinct CDR3 sequences, about 6.3% occurring once. Time point reported: patch test 2, 6 weeks after DPC sensitization. The treatment is: therapeutic diphenylcyclopropenone sensitization with weekly scalp DPC. The specimen was whole blood, collected in connection with sensitization to the hapten diphenylcyclopropenone (DPC). These TCRs come from a woman aged 18-29 years with alopecia areata. Some clones in this sample may be carry-over from other donors' samples.

This clonotype was found many times. The CDR3 nucleotides read TGTGCCAGCAGTCCCAGACTAGATTACTACGAGCAGTACTTC. Its protein is CASSPRLDYYEQYF. V and J are TRBV6-5 and TRBJ2-7; possibly TRBD2 for D (6 bases). Trimming took 5 bases from V and 3 from J, leaving 14 bases between them. From germline, CDR1 is MNHEY and CDR2 SVGAGI. The CDR3 runs to 14 residues.

This clonotype came up a few times. This chain's CDR3 is CASSPRGGGPLHF. For the CDR3, the DNA is TGTGCCAGCAGCCCCCGAGGGGGAGGACCCCTCCACTTT. The rearrangement links TRBV11-1 to TRBJ1-6; a weak D match, TRBD1 (6 bases). The V end was cut by 5 bases, the J end by 12 bases, with 14 bases between. Germline lookup yields CDR1 SGHAT and CDR2 FQDESV (reference sequence). The CDR3 is made up of 13 amino acids.

The chain joins TRBV20-1 to TRBJ1-5; possibly TRBD1 for D (5 bases). The germline gives CDR1 DFQATT, CDR2 SNEGSKA (reference sequence). This CDR3 is built from 13 residues. Deletions cut 5 bases from V and 1 base from J, with 9 bases between. CDR3 amino acids: CSALDSSNQPQHF. The CDR3 DNA follows: TGCAGTGCTTTAGACAGCAGCAATCAGCCCCAGCATTTT.

This clonotype was seen ten or more times. The chain has TRBV3-1 and TRBJ2-5; D is ambiguous. CDR1 is LGHDT, CDR2 YNNKEL, per germline (reference sequence). V was pared by 6 bases and J by 1 base, with 6 bases between. This CDR3 is built from 12 residues. The CDR3 DNA reads TGTGCCAGCAGTCCGGTCCAAGAGACCCAGTACTTC. It specifies CASSPVQETQYF.

A few counts support this clonotype. V gene TRBV7-6 combines with J gene TRBJ1-4, with 7 bases lining up with TRBD1. Germline values: CDR1 SGHVS, CDR2 FNYEAQ. The CDR3 runs 17 residues. Trimming removed 2 bases from V and 2 bases from J; junction bases left unmatched: 8. CDR3 DNA: TGTGCCAGCAGCTTAAGAGGGGGCTTTCTGACTAATGAAAAACTGTTTTTT. This gives the protein CASSLRGGFLTNEKLFF. Based on the CDR3 plus reference TRBV7-6 and TRBJ1-4, the full variable domain is GAGVSQSPRYKVTKRGQDVALRCDPISGHVSLYWYRQALGQGPEFLTYFNYEAQQDKSGLPNDRFSAERPEGSISTLTIQRTEQRDSAMYRCASSLRGGFLTNEKLFFGSGTQLSVL.

This clonotype has just a few counts. The chain employs TRBV2 and TRBJ1-2; TRBD1 aligns across 8 bases. Germline CDR1 SNHLY, CDR2 FYNNEI. Trimming took 8 bases from V and 6 from J; bases not matched to a gene: 14. The CDR3 extends over 15 amino acids. The CDR3 loop is CASFWPGQGQNGYTF. CDR3 nucleotide sequence: TGTGCCAGCTTTTGGCCCGGACAGGGTCAAAATGGCTACACCTTC.

This clonotype showed up many times. The V call is TRBV14, the J call TRBJ1-4; D gene ambiguous. Deletions cut 0 bases from V and 10 bases from J, with 15 bases between. CDR1 SGHDN and CDR2 FVKESK come from the germline V gene. This CDR3 has 15 amino acids. The CDR3 DNA sequence: TGTGCCAGCAGCCAAGAAGTCCACCCCCCCGCAAAACTGTTTTTT. Its translation is CASSQEVHPPAKLFF. The full variable domain, rest sourced from reference TRBV14 and TRBJ1-4, is EAGVTQFPSHSVIEKGQTVTLRCDPISGHDNLYWYRRVMGKEIKFLLHFVKESKQDESGMPNNRFLAERTGGTYSTLKVQPAELEDSGVYFCASSQEVHPPAKLFFGSGTQLSVL.

V and J are TRBV29-1 and TRBJ2-1; TRBD1 agrees at 11 bases. Germline V gives CDR1 SQVTM, CDR2 ANQGSEA. The J segment lost 4 bases and the V segment lost 7 bases, leaving 12 bases of the junction unmatched. CDR3 length equals 16 residues. The chain's CDR3 is CSATSRTGGAYNEQFF. DNA of the CDR3: TGCAGCGCCACCTCTAGGACAGGGGGCGCGTACAATGAGCAGTTCTTC.

The chain joins TRBV12-5 to TRBJ1-1, with unresolved D. V lost 5 bases to trimming and J lost 0 bases, with 7 bases between them. CDR3 size: 13 residues. Looked up from germline, CDR1 is LGHNT and CDR2 is FRNRAP. The CDR3 loop reads CASGPEMNTEAFF. The CDR3 DNA reads as TGTGCTAGTGGTCCCGAGATGAACACTGAAGCTTTCTTT.

This clonotype was recorded at least ten times. The chain combines TRBV29-1 with TRBJ1-2; D might be TRBD1 (5 bases). CDR1 and CDR2 from the germline V gene are SQVTM and ANQGSEA. V was clipped by 3 bases and J by 4 bases, with 15 bases between them. CDR3 length: 14 amino acids. The CDR3 here is CSVESGVFGYGYTF. Here the CDR3 DNA reads TGCAGCGTTGAGTCGGGGGTGTTTGGCTATGGCTACACCTTC.

This clonotype appeared many times. The chain couples TRBV5-4 to TRBJ1-2; no definite D call. Trimming removed 0 bases at V and 6 bases at J, with 18 bases between. The V gene's germline CDR1 is SGHNT and CDR2 YYREEE (reference sequence). The CDR3 sequence is 16 residues long. The CDR3: CASSLGHPQSGNGYTF. CDR3 nucleotide sequence: TGTGCCAGCAGCTTGGGACACCCTCAATCAGGAAATGGCTACACCTTC.

The chain combines TRBV29-1 with TRBJ2-1, with D maybe TRBD2 (7 bases). Germline assignment: CDR1 SQVTM and CDR2 ANQGSEA. Trimming took 4 bases from V and 15 from J, leaving 19 bases between them. The CDR3 is 12 residues long. CDR3 nucleotide sequence: TGCAGCGTTGTAGGGGGGGAGGCGCGCGGGTTCTTC. Its protein product is CSVVGGEARGFF.

This clonotype was counted many times. The V call is TRBV20-1, the J call TRBJ2-3, with TRBD2 matching 9 bases. The CDR3 consists of 16 residues. V was clipped by 1 base and J by 2 bases; unmatched bases: 7. The germline V gene has CDR1 DFQATT and CDR2 SNEGSKA (reference sequence). CDR3 nucleotides: TGCAGTGCTAGAGCCCGACGCGGGGGGGCCACAGATACGCAGTATTTT. Protein sequence: CSARARRGGATDTQYF.

This clonotype turned up a few times. The rearrangement uses TRBV20-1 and TRBJ2-7; a weak D match, TRBD2 (6 bases). The V end was cut by 1 base, the J end by 2 bases, with 12 bases between. CDR3 length: 14 amino acids. CDR1 is DFQATT, CDR2 SNEGSKA, per germline (reference sequence). CDR3 in amino acids: CSARVLSGTYEQYF. In nucleotides, the CDR3 is TGCAGTGCTAGAGTTCTTAGCGGCACCTACGAGCAGTACTTC.